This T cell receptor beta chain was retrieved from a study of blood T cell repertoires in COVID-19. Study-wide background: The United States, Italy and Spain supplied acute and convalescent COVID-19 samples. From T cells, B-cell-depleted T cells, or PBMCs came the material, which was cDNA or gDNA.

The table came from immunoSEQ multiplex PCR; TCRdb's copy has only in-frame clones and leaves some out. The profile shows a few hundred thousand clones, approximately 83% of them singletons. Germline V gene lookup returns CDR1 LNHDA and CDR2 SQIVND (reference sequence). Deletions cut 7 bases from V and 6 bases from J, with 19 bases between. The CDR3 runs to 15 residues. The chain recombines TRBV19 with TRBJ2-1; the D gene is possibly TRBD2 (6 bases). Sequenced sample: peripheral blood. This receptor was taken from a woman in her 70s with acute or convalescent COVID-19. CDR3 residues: CASIKGQGRSNEQFF. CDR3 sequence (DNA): TGTGCCAGTATCAAGGGGCAAGGGAGGTCCAATGAGCAGTTCTTC.